This T cell receptor (beta chain) appears in the sequencing data of a study of shared clonotypes between healthy human individuals (dated by TCRdb to about 2020). For the wider study: The cohort comprised a couple of women and a few men aged 18 to 49 years. Leukapheresis yielded between about 0.85 and 10 billion PBMCs per donor. To increase sequencing depth and limit assay-specific biases, TCR repertoire library preparation and sequencing were carried out by different laboratories using diverse techniques. For each donor, CD4 naive and CD4 memory were each given three plates, CD8 naive was given two plates, and CD8 memory was given one plate. Blood TCR repertoires of about 5 healthy adults were deeply sequenced to estimate repertoire size and the extent of clonotype sharing between individuals. Points the paper makes about the study in general: Pairwise subsampling indicated that sequencing depth was expected to affect the degree of clonotype sharing among donors. Sharing across several donors was observed for about 5% of naive CD4, about 4% of naive CD8, roughly 2.3% of memory CD4, and about 0.38% of memory CD8 clonotypes. Only blood was sampled, and tissue TCR repertoires likely differ from those in blood. Compared with non-shared clonotypes, the clonotypes found in all four sorted-subset donors had higher generation probabilities. Because the study included a small number of donors, the genetic and exposure-history diversity represented was limited. Larger estimated clonotype richness was generally found for naive subsets than for memory subsets. Even with the large sequencing depth, rarefaction of the sorted-subset datasets indicated that sequencing was incomplete.

The donors were healthy, HIV-negative adults with no recently reported acute infections or vaccinations. All donors were Caucasian adults living in Nashville, Tennessee, USA. CD8 memory samples were composed of magnetically selected CD45RO+ cells combined with CCR7-negative CD45RA+ effector memory (TemRA) cells. After blood collection by leukapheresis, PBMCs were isolated using Ficoll-Histopaque density gradient centrifugation and then cryopreserved in the vapor phase of liquid nitrogen. Analytical flow cytometry was used to check the purity and quantity of every magnetically sorted T cell population. Genomic DNA was isolated from every sorted fraction and measured by UV absorbance on a Nanodrop 2000c. With regard to this clone: It has no known antigen specificity. Base qualities are not at hand, and no much larger clone is one base apart. Other DNA sequences in the same sample also yield this CDR3.

The junction shows trimming of 4 bases on V and 1 base on J, plus 11 bases between the germline ends. CDR1 and CDR2, looked up from the germline V gene, are LGHNA and YSLEER. The CDR3 sequence holds 14 residues, the cysteine and phenylalanine included. Here the CDR3 DNA is all that survives: 42 bases in frame from base 1. Using the deep immunoSEQ assay, TCR CDR3 regions were amplified from genomic DNA by multiplex PCR. Extracted genomic DNA from each cell subset was distributed evenly across all wells of several immunoSEQ 96-well plates, and each plate was treated as a replicate. For sorted subsets, roughly 190 ng of genomic DNA, equivalent to tens of thousands of T cell genomes, went into each replicate PCR. Purified libraries were measured with a Qubit 3.0 fluorometer, size-checked on a Bioanalyzer 2100, and measured again with the KAPA Library Quantification kit. Each immunoSEQ 96-well plate was sequenced on its own single-read 150-cycle Illumina NextSeq 550 flow cell. As for how the authors treated the data: Because the immunoSEQ output included only junctional sequences and no quality scores, the filtering could not be the same as the filtering used for full-length reads. To assign V/J genes and CDR3, sequences were annotated against IMGT germline references using PyIR, a Python wrapper for IgBLAST v1.9. Reads were removed for weak V/J assignments (E-value above 1e-6), missing CDR3, stop codons, out-of-frame junctions, or ambiguous translated residues. A V3J clonotype was defined by an identical inferred V gene, J gene, and CDR3 amino acid sequence. To compute the percentage overlap between repertoires, the number of shared unique clonotypes was divided by the size of the smaller repertoire. RTK rarefaction, the Chao1 estimator, and Recon v2.1 estimates of unobserved clonotypes were used to assess repertoire richness. Generation probabilities for all TCRbeta clonotypes obtained by the gDNA method from a handful of donors were computed using OLGA. TCRdb stores this immuneACCESS table with in-frame sequences only. Part of the clones is absent; in the studies checked, under half of the shortfall reflects unresolved V genes, and no reason is known for the rest. Clone size and V and J calls were adopted from that table, with D and trimming inferred from the DNA. Recorded for this sample are around 690,000 clones; roughly 87% of them occurred a single time. The top ten hold 30% to 35% of the sample.

Sequences were obtained from memory CD8+ T cells from PBMCs. The label giving this sample's cell subset or site can be read as: CD45RO+ cells pooled with CCR7-negative TemRA cells. This sequence originates from a young man in good health. Some clones in this sample may be carry-over from other donors' samples. The rearrangement joined TRBV4-3 to TRBJ2-7; TRBD2 could be the D gene, as 7 bases match. The nucleotide sequence reads as follows: TGCGCCAGCAGCCCGGGGAGGGGGTCCTACGAGCAGTACTTC. Its translation is CASSPGRGSYEQYF.